The rows below give T cell receptor beta chains drawn from one sample of a study of CD8 T cells in Susac syndrome. TCRdb passed the immunoSEQ multiplex PCR reads through MiXCR, listing each CDR3 protein once. The repertoire has around 300,000 distinct CDR3 sequences, approximately 85% of them found once; the top ten carry 0.21%. The sequenced sample consisted of CD8+ T cells from PBMCs. These receptors came from a human donor with multiple sclerosis. The CDR3 runs from the conserved cysteine through the conserved F or W. The D gene is left open where the match is weak. Clone size is shown for a subset of rows, as once, few, many or a class of expanded clone.

J gene: TRBJ2-1
D gene: NA
V gene: TRBV11-2
clone size: NA
CDR3 DNA: TGTGCCAGCAGCTTAGACCCTAGTGTGGGCGGAAAGCAGTTCTTC
CDR3 protein: CASSLDPSVGGKQFF

J gene: TRBJ2-1
D gene: NA
V gene: TRBV7-9
clone size: NA
CDR3 DNA: TGTGCCAGCAGCTTAGTAACGGGAGTCGCAAATGAGCAGTTCTTC
CDR3 protein: CASSLVTGVANEQFF

J gene: TRBJ2-7
D gene: NA
V gene: TRBV12-3/TRBV12-4
clone size: once
CDR3 DNA: TGTGCCAGCAGTTACCAGGGAGAAGGATCCTACGAGCAGTACTTC
CDR3 protein: CASSYQGEGSYEQYF

J gene: TRBJ2-1
D gene: NA
V gene: TRBV29-1
clone size: NA
CDR3 DNA: TGCAGCGTTGAAAACTCGTTTGAGCAGTTCTTC
CDR3 protein: CSVENSFEQFF

J gene: TRBJ2-7
D gene: TRBD2
V gene: TRBV10-3
clone size: few
CDR3 DNA: TGTGCCATCCGCGGGACTAGCGGGAGGGCCTCTCTTCCCTACGAGCAGTACTTC
CDR3 protein: CAIRGTSGRASLPYEQYF

J gene: TRBJ1-2
D gene: NA
V gene: TRBV3-1
clone size: once
CDR3 DNA: TGTGCCAGCAGCCAAGATTGGCGGGAGGGCACGTACTATGGCTACACCTTC
CDR3 protein: CASSQDWREGTYYGYTF

J gene: TRBJ1-4
D gene: TRBD1
V gene: TRBV7-6
clone size: NA
CDR3 DNA: TGTGCCAGCAGCATGCTACCGGGACAGGGAGCAACTAATGAAAAACTGTTTTTT
CDR3 protein: CASSMLPGQGATNEKLFF

J gene: TRBJ2-7
D gene: TRBD1
V gene: TRBV28
clone size: NA
CDR3 DNA: TGTGCCAGCGGGTTACAGGGGTCCCTCTACGAGCAGTACTTC
CDR3 protein: CASGLQGSLYEQYF

J gene: TRBJ2-3
D gene: TRBD1
V gene: TRBV28
clone size: NA
CDR3 DNA: TGTGCCAGCAGTGCGGGGACAGGGGGCTCCACAGATACGCAGTATTTT
CDR3 protein: CASSAGTGGSTDTQYF

J gene: TRBJ2-5
D gene: TRBD2
V gene: TRBV15
clone size: once
CDR3 DNA: TGTGCCACCAGCAGAGGCTTGAGCGGGACGCTGAAGGCCCAGTACTTC
CDR3 protein: CATSRGLSGTLKAQYF

J gene: TRBJ1-1
D gene: NA
V gene: TRBV10-3
clone size: NA
CDR3 DNA: TGTGCCATCAGTGAGTCGGCGGAACAAGAAGCTTTCTTT
CDR3 protein: CAISESAEQEAFF

J gene: TRBJ2-3
D gene: TRBD2
V gene: TRBV7-9
clone size: NA
CDR3 DNA: TGTGCCAGCAGCTTGACGGGACTAGCCTACACAGATACGCAGTATTTT
CDR3 protein: CASSLTGLAYTDTQYF

J gene: TRBJ2-7
D gene: NA
V gene: TRBV5-6
clone size: NA
CDR3 DNA: TGTGCCAGCAGCTCGTGGTGGCCAGCCCGGCCCTGGCACGAGCAGTACTTC
CDR3 protein: CASSSWWPARPWHEQYF